The 29 T cell receptor beta chains in this list originate from one sample, sequenced in a study of CD8+CD57+ T cells in acquired aplastic anemia (dated by TCRdb to the late 2010s). Reads for this sample came from an Illumina HiSeq 2000. TCR beta VDJ combination and CDR3 sequence profiling used genomic DNA as the template. TCRdb took the public reads, trimmed them with fastp at Q25, ran MiXCR for clone calling and kept in-frame beta chains. Each CDR3 protein gets just one entry, which takes the most common genes and DNA from the rows behind it. Present in this sample are around 180,000 distinct CDR3 sequences, about 60% of which were seen just once. The ten top clones hold less than 55% of the sample. The sequenced sample was sorted CD4+, CD8+, or CD8+CD57+ T cells (not recorded which) from PBMCs. Source of these receptors: a human donor in good health.

This clonotype was seen repeatedly, ten times or more. The rearrangement links TRBV12-3 or TRBV12-4 to TRBJ2-7; no clear D. Trimming removed 2 bases from V and 3 bases from J, with 2 bases in between. CDR3 size: 11 residues. CDR3: CASSLLYEQYF. In DNA, the CDR3 is TGTGCCAGCAGTTTACTCTACGAGCAGTACTTC.

The chain has TRBV5-1 and TRBJ2-6; the match to TRBD2 covers 7 bases. J gave up 2 bases and V 0 bases, and 2 bases lay outside the gene matches. Germline CDR1 reads SGHRS; CDR2 reads YFSETQ. The CDR3 covers 16 residues. The CDR3 nucleotides are TGCGCCAGCAGCTTGGCAGCGGGGACTGGGGCCAACGTCCTGACTTTC. Translated, it gives CASSLAAGTGANVLTF.

CDR3 region: CASGTSGGKNNEQFF. The CDR3 nucleotides read TGTGCCAGCGGAACTAGCGGGGGGAAGAACAATGAGCAGTTCTTC. The rearrangement uses TRBV2 and TRBJ2-1, with 12 bases lining up with TRBD2. CDR1 and CDR2 (germline): SNHLY, FYNNEI. V trimming: 8 bases; J trimming: 5 bases; junction bases outside the gene matches: 7. The length of the CDR3 is 15 residues.

For this clonotype: Given a much more abundant clone one base away, this may be a read error. The chain couples TRBV25-1 to TRBJ1-5; a possible D gene is TRBD1 (6 bases). CDR1 is MGHDK and CDR2 is SYGVNS in the germline V gene. Trimming removed 10 bases at V and 3 bases at J, with 10 bases between. This CDR3 region has 12 residues. For the CDR3, the DNA is TGTGCCACCCAGGGGTCCAATCAGCCCCAGCATTTT. As protein: CATQGSNQPQHF.

This clonotype has just a few counts. CDR3 loop: CASIHRADVEAFF. DNA of the CDR3: TGTGCCAGCATCCACAGGGCGGACGTTGAAGCTTTCTTT. The genes are TRBV7-9 and TRBJ1-1; D is perhaps TRBD1 (6 bases). The CDR3 has 13 amino acids. With 7 bases removed from V and 7 bases from J, the gap between germline ends came to 16 bases. Looked up from germline, CDR1 is SEHNR and CDR2 is FQNEAQ (reference sequence). Together with reference TRBV7-9 and TRBJ1-1, the CDR3 gives the full variable domain: DTGVSQNPRHKITKRGQNVTFRCDPISEHNRLYWYRQTLGQGPEFLTYFQNEAQLEKSRLLSDRFSAERPKGSFSTLEIQRTEQGDSAMYLCASIHRADVEAFFGQGTRLTVV.

The rearrangement uses TRBV24-1 and TRBJ1-2, with 8 bases that match TRBD1. The length of the CDR3 is 16 residues. From germline, CDR1 is KGHDR and CDR2 SFDVKD. With 9 bases clipped from V and 7 bases from J, the junction kept 18 bases outside the gene matches. Written as DNA, the CDR3 is TGTGCCACCCCCACTTCTGCAGGACAGGGTGCTTCTGGCTACACCTTC. Protein: CATPTSAGQGASGYTF.

A few counts support this clonotype. The chain is built from TRBV7-9 and TRBJ2-7; TRBD1 agrees at 9 bases. The CDR3 sequence is 15 residues long. CDR1 is SEHNR and CDR2 is FQNEAQ in the germline V gene (reference sequence). Trimming removed 3 bases from V and 2 bases from J; junction bases left unmatched: 5. The DNA for the CDR3 is TGTGCCAGCAGCTTGGGGGGGACAGGGACCTACGAGCAGTACTTC. This gives the protein CASSLGGTGTYEQYF.

This clonotype has at least ten counts. This sequence joins TRBV5-1 and TRBJ2-2, with TRBD1 identical over 12 bases. The CDR3 contains 19 residues. Germline V gene lookup returns CDR1 SGHRS and CDR2 YFSETQ. Trimming at V came to 4 bases and at J to 0 bases, leaving 10 bases not matched to a gene. The CDR3, as DNA: TGCGCCAGCAGCGTCCGGGACAGGGGGCAGTCCTCGAACACCGGGGAGCTGTTTTTT. Residues: CASSVRDRGQSSNTGELFF.

The rearrangement uses TRBV7-9 and TRBJ2-5; D is possibly TRBD1 or TRBD2 (5 bases each). Trimming pared 8 bases from V and 5 bases from J, leaving 15 bases between. Germline-derived CDR1 and CDR2 are SEHNR and FQNEAQ (reference sequence). The CDR3 contains 13 residues. For the CDR3, the DNA is TGTGCCAGCTCGTCATCGGGACGTGAGACCCAGTACTTC. Translation gives CASSSSGRETQYF. Supplemented by reference TRBV7-9 and TRBJ2-5, the full variable domain reads DTGVSQNPRHKITKRGQNVTFRCDPISEHNRLYWYRQTLGQGPEFLTYFQNEAQLEKSRLLSDRFSAERPKGSFSTLEIQRTEQGDSAMYLCASSSSGRETQYFGPGTRLLVL.

This chain links TRBV12-3 or TRBV12-4 with TRBJ2-3; D not resolved. The CDR3 loop spans 12 amino acids. Trimming stripped 6 bases from V and 2 bases from J, with 6 bases between. CDR3 sequence reads: CASSSYTDTQYF. The CDR3 DNA is TGTGCCAGCAGCTCATACACAGATACGCAGTATTTT.

The chain links TRBV5-6 to TRBJ2-7, with D possibly being TRBD2 (6 bases). Per the germline V gene, CDR1 is SGHDT and CDR2 is YYEEEE. V lost 0 bases and J 1 base, leaving 14 bases between the germline ends. The CDR3 extends over 16 amino acids. DNA for the CDR3: TGTGCCAGCAGCTTGGTTCGGGGGTTCAGTTCCTACGAGCAGTACTTC. Amino acids: CASSLVRGFSSYEQYF.

The chain couples TRBV5-4 to TRBJ2-1, with D hard to call. Germline CDR1 reads SGHNT; CDR2 reads YYREEE (reference sequence). The ends were cut back, 3 bases at V and 7 bases at J, with 8 bases in the middle. The CDR3 is 12 amino acids. CDR3 sequence: CASSSQENEQFF. The DNA for the CDR3 is TGTGCCAGCAGCTCTCAGGAAAATGAGCAGTTCTTC.

This clonotype was counted ten times or more. The chain carries TRBV7-9 and TRBJ2-5; the D is unclear. Germline lookup yields CDR1 SEHNR and CDR2 FQNEAQ (reference sequence). The CDR3 contains 13 residues. Between the trimmed V and J ends, which lost 5 bases and 4 bases, there was a span of 11 bases. The CDR3 loop is CASSPTFPETQYF. The CDR3 DNA sequence: TGTGCCAGCAGCCCTACCTTCCCAGAGACCCAGTACTTC.

This clonotype was observed a handful of times. The chain combines TRBV20-1 with TRBJ2-7; 7 bases agree with TRBD1. The V gene's germline CDR1 is DFQATT and CDR2 SNEGSKA (reference sequence). The CDR3 spans 14 residues. Losses at the gene ends were 5 bases for V and 2 bases for J; bases not matched to a gene: 9. This CDR3 reads CSAYTGTATYEQYF. The CDR3 nucleotides are TGCAGTGCTTACACCGGGACAGCTACCTACGAGCAGTACTTC.

The chain combines TRBV2 with TRBJ2-3; weak D call: TRBD2 (6 bases). CDR3 size: 14 residues. Trimming left V 6 bases short and J 1 base short, with 11 bases between. Germline assignment: CDR1 SNHLY and CDR2 FYNNEI. In nucleotides, the CDR3 is TGTGCCAGCAGAATCGGCGGGGGCACAGATACGCAGTATTTT. Protein sequence: CASRIGGGTDTQYF.

This clonotype has a count of ten or more. The chain recombines TRBV7-8 with TRBJ1-1; no clear D gene. In germline, CDR1 is SGHVS, CDR2 FQNEAQ. The CDR3 contains 14 residues. V shed 2 bases and J shed 1 base, with 8 bases lying between them. The CDR3 coding sequence is TGTGCCAGCAGCTTATTACGGACGAACACTGAAGCTTTCTTT. Amino acid sequence: CASSLLRTNTEAFF.

The rearrangement joins TRBV5-1 to TRBJ2-5, with 12 nucleotides matching TRBD2. The CDR3 covers 18 residues. The ends lost 1 base at V and 3 bases at J; junction bases unmatched: 10. From germline, CDR1 is SGHRS and CDR2 YFSETQ. The CDR3 DNA follows: TGCGCCAGCAGCTTGTCTGGACTAGCGGGGAACTACAAAGAGACCCAGTACTTC. Amino acid sequence: CASSLSGLAGNYKETQYF.

In its sample, this clonotype was seen many times. V gene TRBV12-5 combines with J gene TRBJ2-7; no definite D call. The CDR3 has 13 amino acids. Germline CDR1 is LGHNT and CDR2 is FRNRAP. Trimming shortened V by 7 bases and J by 5 bases, and 15 bases separated the two germline ends. This CDR3 is CASAILGTHEQYF. CDR3 in DNA: TGTGCTAGTGCCATCCTTGGTACCCACGAGCAGTACTTC. Full variable domain (outside the CDR3, taken from reference TRBV12-5 and TRBJ2-7): DARVTQTPRHKVTEMGQEVTMRCQPILGHNTVFWYRQTMMQGLELLAYFRNRAPLDDSGMPKDRFSAEMPDATLATLKIQPSEPRDSAVYFCASAILGTHEQYFGPGTRLTVT.

This clonotype was picked up many times. The rearrangement uses TRBV19 and TRBJ2-3, with D maybe TRBD1 (6 bases). This CDR3 contains 14 residues. V shed 3 bases and J shed 4 bases, with 11 bases lying between them. CDR1 and CDR2 from the germline V gene are LNHDA and SQIVND (reference sequence). The CDR3 bases are TGTGCCAGTAGTATTACAGGGAGCCCAGATACGCAGTATTTT. Translating gives CASSITGSPDTQYF.

This clonotype was counted ten times or more. V is TRBV12-3 or TRBV12-4 and J is TRBJ1-2, with 7 positions matching TRBD1. Losses at the gene ends were 3 bases for V and 7 bases for J; bases not matched to a gene: 8. The CDR3 runs 14 residues. CDR3 nucleotides: TGTGCCAGCAGTTTGGGGAGACAGGGAGGTGGCTACACCTTC. It specifies CASSLGRQGGGYTF.

The chain has TRBV9 and TRBJ2-3, with 7 nucleotides matching TRBD2. J lost 1 base, V lost 1 base, and 6 bases had no gene match. In germline, CDR1 is SGDLS, CDR2 YYNGEE. This CDR3 is built from 16 residues. The CDR3 DNA sequence: TGTGCCAGCAGCGTACAGGGAGGGGAAGGCACAGATACGCAGTATTTT. Protein sequence: CASSVQGGEGTDTQYF.

This chain uses TRBV20-1 with TRBJ1-2, with a tentative D call TRBD1 (5 bases). Germline V gene data show CDR1 as DFQATT and CDR2 as SNEGSKA (reference sequence). With 6 bases removed from V and 4 bases from J, the gap between germline ends came to 15 bases. The CDR3 has 13 amino acids. Written as DNA, the CDR3 is TGCAGTGCCCCCAGCGGGGCGAGCTATGGCTACACCTTC. Its translation is CSAPSGASYGYTF.

The chain combines TRBV7-2 with TRBJ1-6; D is uncertain. The V end lost 5 bases, the J end lost 10 bases, and 15 bases lay between the germline ends. This CDR3 contains 14 residues. Germline loops: CDR1 SGHTA, CDR2 FQGNSA. The CDR3 loop is CASSPSPPDSPLHF. In DNA form, the CDR3 reads TGTGCCAGCAGCCCATCCCCCCCGGACTCACCCCTCCACTTT.

This clonotype occurred many times. Here the CDR3 reads CATSDTGLAGVNNEQFF. The CDR3 nucleotides read TGTGCCACCAGTGATACCGGACTAGCGGGAGTCAACAATGAGCAGTTCTTC. The chain uses TRBV24-1 and TRBJ2-1, with 13 bases identical to TRBD2. The CDR3 contains 17 residues. CDR1 and CDR2 from the germline V gene are KGHDR and SFDVKD. V gave up 3 bases and J gave up 5 bases; unmatched junction bases: 6.

On this clonotype: The junction departs from the called germline gene at one end, perhaps through a read error. V usage is TRBV19 and J usage is TRBJ1-5, with D unclear. Per the germline V gene, CDR1 is LNHDA and CDR2 is SQIVND (reference sequence). The CDR3 has 15 residues. The CDR3 reads CASSVEGGANQPQHF. CDR3 nucleotides: TGTGCCAGTAGTGTAGAGGGCGGAGCCAATCAGCCCCAGCATTTT.

Concerning this clonotype: One end of the junction fails to match germline, which may point to a read error. V gene TRBV7-7 combines with J gene TRBJ2-3, with 7 bases that match TRBD2. The CDR3 spans 15 residues. Per germline, CDR1 SSHAT and CDR2 FNYEAQ (reference sequence). CDR3 sequence reads: CASSLGSGFTDTQYF. The CDR3 DNA is TGTGCTAGCAGCTTAGGTAGCGGGTTCACAGATACGCAGTATTTT.

The chain employs TRBV20-1 and TRBJ1-1; 7 nucleotides align to TRBD1. The V segment lost 6 bases and the J segment 7 bases; nucleotides outside the gene matches: 8. Germline V gene sequence: CDR1 DFQATT, CDR2 SNEGSKA (reference sequence). The CDR3 loop spans 12 amino acids. The CDR3 is CSARRGQGEAFF. CDR3 coding DNA: TGCAGTGCCAGAAGGGGGCAGGGTGAAGCTTTCTTT.

The V gene is TRBV20-1, the J gene TRBJ2-3; 8 bases fit TRBD2. The CDR3 has 12 residues. With 7 bases clipped from V and 7 bases from J, the junction kept 7 bases outside the gene matches. Per germline, CDR1 DFQATT and CDR2 SNEGSKA (reference sequence). CDR3 region: CSGGGGLNTQYF. The CDR3 DNA reads as TGCAGTGGTGGCGGGGGGCTGAATACGCAGTATTTT.

Details on this clonotype: The junction shows a germline mismatch at one end, possibly a read error. CDR3 in amino acids: CASSLEPKREQFF. The CDR3 bases are TGTGCTAGCAGCTTAGAGCCGAAGCGGGAGCAGTTCTTC. This chain joins TRBV7-7 and TRBJ2-1; tentatively, D is TRBD2 (5 bases). The germline V gene encodes CDR1 SSHAT and CDR2 FNYEAQ (reference sequence). The CDR3 is 13 residues long.